This passage covers 8 T cell receptor beta chains from one sample sequenced in a study of T-cell reconstitution after alpha-beta-depleted transplantation in children. Unique molecular identifiers were built into the TCRbeta library. MiXCR, run by TCRdb on the PCR reads, gives a single entry per CDR3 protein. The sample holds hundreds of thousands of distinct CDR3 sequences, over 10% seen once. The sequences come from PBMCs, collected before TCRalphabeta/CD19-depleted stem cell transplant. These receptors were obtained from a girl aged 2 to 10 with congenital amegakaryocytic thrombocytopenia, due to receive a stem cell transplant.

This chain connects TRBV11-2 to TRBJ2-7; D is perhaps TRBD1 (5 bases). Germline V gene sequence: CDR1 SGHAT, CDR2 FQNNGV. CDR3 size: 17 residues. Trimming took off 0 bases at V and 4 bases at J, with 19 bases between the two ends. CDR3 loop: CASSLDERQGSEYEQYF. For the CDR3, the DNA is TGTGCCAGCAGCTTAGATGAAAGGCAGGGATCTGAATACGAGCAGTACTTC. The full variable domain, with the rest looked up from reference TRBV11-2 and TRBJ2-7, is EAGVAQSPRYKIIEKRQSVAFWCNPISGHATLYWYQQILGQGPKLLIQFQNNGVVDDSQLPKDRFSAERLKGVDSTLKIQPAKLEDSAVYLCASSLDERQGSEYEQYFGPGTRLTVT.

The chain carries TRBV20-1 and TRBJ2-7; 7 nucleotides agree with TRBD1. The V segment lost 5 bases and the J segment 0 bases; nucleotides outside the gene matches: 4. Per the germline V gene, CDR1 is DFQATT and CDR2 is SNEGSKA (reference sequence). There are 13 residues in the CDR3. CDR3 loop: CSAPRTGSYEQYF. DNA for the CDR3: TGCAGTGCTCCACGGACAGGCTCCTACGAGCAGTACTTC.

In this sample, this clonotype turned up many times. The V gene is TRBV24-1, the J gene TRBJ2-6; tentatively, D is TRBD1 (6 bases). Trimming pared 1 base from V and 0 bases from J, leaving 12 bases between. Germline-derived CDR1 and CDR2 are KGHDR and SFDVKD. This CDR3 has 18 residues. The CDR3 reads CATSDFSGTPSGANVLTF. The CDR3 nucleotides are TGTGCCACCAGTGATTTCTCAGGGACACCCTCTGGGGCCAACGTCCTGACTTTC.

The gene calls are TRBV5-1 and TRBJ2-7, with D tentatively TRBD2 (5 bases). Germline lookup yields CDR1 SGHRS and CDR2 YFSETQ. This CDR3 comprises 13 residues. The V end lost 5 bases, the J end lost 2 bases, and 11 bases lay between the germline ends. The CDR3 region has the DNA TGCGCCAGCAGTACTACGGGAACCTACGAGCAGTACTTC. Translating gives CASSTTGTYEQYF.

The chain is built from TRBV5-6 and TRBJ2-1; 14 bases fit TRBD2. The CDR3 has 18 residues. Germline V gene data show CDR1 as SGHDT and CDR2 as YYEEEE. The V segment lost 0 bases and the J segment 4 bases; nucleotides outside the gene matches: 6. DNA of the CDR3: TGTGCCAGCAGCTTGGCCTTCGGACTAGCGGGAGGATACAATGAGCAGTTCTTC. It translates to CASSLAFGLAGGYNEQFF.

The chain couples TRBV5-6 to TRBJ1-1; D remains unclear. With 4 bases removed from V and 6 bases from J, the gap between germline ends came to 7 bases. Germline assignment: CDR1 SGHDT and CDR2 YYEEEE. This CDR3 contains 11 residues. The CDR3 nucleotides are TGTGCCAGCAGCATACAGTCTGAAGCTTTCTTT. Translating it yields CASSIQSEAFF.

This clonotype occurred many times. This chain joins TRBV20-1 and TRBJ2-7; D possibly matches TRBD1 or TRBD2 (5 bases each). The CDR3 totals 14 residues. Trimming pared 5 bases from V and 3 bases from J, leaving 17 bases between. Germline loops: CDR1 DFQATT, CDR2 SNEGSKA (reference sequence). DNA of the CDR3: TGCAGTGCTTCCCAATGGGACCACCTCTACGAGCAGTACTTC. This sequence encodes CSASQWDHLYEQYF.

This clonotype has at least ten counts. The chain joins TRBV3-1 to TRBJ2-1; D may be TRBD2 (6 bases). The CDR3 loop spans 12 amino acids. Trimming took 0 bases from V and 15 from J, leaving 12 bases between them. Germline CDR1 LGHDT, CDR2 YNNKEL (reference sequence). CDR3 in amino acids: CASSQELAGPFF. CDR3 DNA: TGTGCCAGCAGCCAAGAACTAGCTGGGCCGTTCTTC.